Given below is one T cell receptor beta chain in context. Its antigen is not known. These data belong to a study of T cells expressing NK-cell markers. CDR3 size: 13 residues. Germline-derived CDR1 and CDR2 are MNHEY and SVGAGI. TCRdb re-called the 5' RACE reads and shows each CDR3 protein once, DNA omitted. Its clone listing holds a few hundred thousand distinct CDR3 sequences. Findings and caveats of the study: Dominant NKG2C+ clonotypes accounted for roughly 1.0-7.0% of CD8+ T cells in more than five donors.

The V gene is TRBV6-5, the J gene TRBJ1-1; TCRdb lists TRBD1, though no DNA is available to test this call. The sequencing input was blood T cells: a sorted CD56 or NKG2C T cell subset, CD4+ or CD8+ T cells, or bulk PBMC T cells (not recorded which). The receptor comes from a man between 18 and 69 years old in good health. CDR3 protein: CASSLDRGTEAFF.